This entry lists 22 T cell receptor beta chains sequenced from one sample in a study of CD8 T cells in Susac syndrome. An amount of RNA that ranged from 0.5 to 1 ug was reverse transcribed with random hexamers. One entry per CDR3 protein results from TCRdb running MiXCR on the immunoSEQ multiplex PCR reads. The sample shows 230,000 or so distinct CDR3 sequences, 95% of them seen only once. The sequencing sample was made of CD4+ T cells from PBMCs. These receptors were obtained from a human donor with multiple sclerosis.

V is TRBV20-1 and J is TRBJ2-7; D call uncertain. Germline CDR1 and CDR2: DFQATT and SNEGSKA (reference sequence). Trimming left V 4 bases short and J 3 bases short, with 7 bases between. The CDR3 runs to 11 residues. Here the CDR3 reads CSATFYYEQYF. The CDR3 DNA reads TGCAGTGCTACTTTCTACTACGAGCAGTACTTC.

V usage is TRBV5-1 and J usage is TRBJ1-2; possibly TRBD1 for D (5 bases). In germline, CDR1 is SGHRS, CDR2 YFSETQ. The CDR3 contains 15 residues. V was shortened by 0 bases and J by 0 bases, with 9 bases between the two germline ends. The CDR3 coding sequence is TGCGCCAGCAGCTTGGAGGGGAACGCTAACTATGGCTACACCTTC. Translating it yields CASSLEGNANYGYTF.

The rearrangement links TRBV29-1 to TRBJ1-1; D call uncertain. Germline loops: CDR1 SQVTM, CDR2 ANQGSEA. V was shortened by 5 bases and J by 4 bases, with 14 bases between the two germline ends. The CDR3 covers 13 residues. The CDR3 protein is CSVSGMGITEAFF. In DNA form, the CDR3 reads TGCAGCGTTTCGGGGATGGGGATCACTGAAGCTTTCTTT.

This chain connects TRBV20-1 to TRBJ2-5; D might be TRBD2 (5 bases). V was pared by 6 bases and J by 5 bases, with 19 bases between. Germline CDR1 is DFQATT and CDR2 is SNEGSKA (reference sequence). This CDR3 has 14 amino acids. The CDR3 nucleotides are TGCAGTGCCGCCACTAGATCACGTGGGGAGACCCAGTACTTC. This sequence encodes CSAATRSRGETQYF.

This clonotype was picked up one time. The chain carries TRBV7-2 and TRBJ1-1; no reliable D call. Germline V gene data show CDR1 as SGHTA and CDR2 as FQGNSA. The length of the CDR3 is 11 residues. V shed 3 bases and J shed 11 bases, with 10 bases lying between them. The CDR3 here is CASSLVRGAFF. The CDR3, as DNA: TGTGCCAGCAGCTTGGTCCGGGGTGCTTTCTTT.

The V and J genes are TRBV30 and TRBJ1-4; D is unclear. The V end was cut by 3 bases, the J end by 4 bases, with 6 bases between. The CDR3 totals 12 residues. CDR1 is GTSNPN, CDR2 SVGIG, per germline (reference sequence). DNA for the CDR3: TGTGCCTGGAGGCCCGATAATGAAAAACTGTTTTTT. This sequence encodes CAWRPDNEKLFF.

This chain uses TRBV19 with TRBJ1-2; no reliable D call. The V end was cut by 0 bases, the J end by 4 bases, with 3 bases between. This CDR3 spans 12 amino acids. Germline V gives CDR1 LNHDA, CDR2 SQIVND (reference sequence). The CDR3 sequence: CASSIDVYGYTF. Here the CDR3 DNA reads TGTGCCAGTAGTATAGATGTCTATGGCTACACCTTC.

The genes are TRBV2 and TRBJ2-1; 8 nucleotides line up with TRBD2. Germline trimming cut 2 bases from V and 14 bases from J; bases unmatched to any gene: 2. This CDR3 contains 11 residues. The germline V gene has CDR1 SNHLY and CDR2 FYNNEI. CDR3 DNA sequence: TGTGCCAGCAGTGAATGGCGGGAGGAGTTCTTC. The encoded protein is CASSEWREEFF.

The rearrangement joins TRBV2 to TRBJ1-2, with TRBD1 matching over 7 bases. V lost 2 bases to trimming and J lost 6 bases; unmatched junction nucleotides: 3. The germline gives CDR1 SNHLY, CDR2 FYNNEI. CDR3 length: 13 amino acids. CDR3: CASSERQGHGYTF. CDR3 nucleotides: TGTGCCAGCAGTGAAAGACAGGGTCATGGCTACACCTTC.

This clonotype has only one observation. This sequence joins TRBV7-9 and TRBJ2-5; 7 bases match TRBD1. V was pared by 5 bases and J by 9 bases, with 9 bases of the junction left unmatched. The CDR3 is made up of 13 amino acids. Germline V lookup: CDR1 SEHNR, CDR2 FQNEAQ (reference sequence). CDR3: CASSLPGQGAQYF. The CDR3 bases are TGTGCCAGCAGCCTCCCCGGTCAGGGGGCCCAGTACTTC.

This sequence joins TRBV6-1 and TRBJ1-1; no reliable D call. The V end was cut by 3 bases, the J end by 10 bases, with 9 bases between. There are 11 residues in the CDR3. CDR1 is MNHNS, CDR2 SASEGT, per germline. In nucleotides, the CDR3 is TGTGCCAGCAGTGACTGGGCCGGAGCTTTCTTT. Encoded protein: CASSDWAGAFF.

The V gene is TRBV27, the J gene TRBJ2-5, with D unclear. The germline V gene has CDR1 MNHEY and CDR2 SMNVEV (reference sequence). Trimming shortened V by 5 bases and J by 0 bases, and 10 bases separated the two germline ends. The CDR3 is made up of 14 amino acids. CDR3 residues: CASSARSYQETQYF. The CDR3 nucleotides are TGTGCCAGCAGTGCCCGGTCATACCAAGAGACCCAGTACTTC.

CDR3 amino acids: CASSGLDTQYF. CDR3 nucleotides: TGTGCCAGCAGTGGCCTAGATACGCAGTATTTT. V usage is TRBV25-1 and J usage is TRBJ2-3; no firm D call. V lost 4 bases and J lost 5, with 4 bases in between. Germline CDR1 reads MGHDK; CDR2 reads SYGVNS. The CDR3 is 11 amino acids.

The chain couples TRBV20-1 to TRBJ1-2; D gene ambiguous. Trimming stripped 0 bases from V and 0 bases from J, with 11 bases between. Germline V gene data show CDR1 as DFQATT and CDR2 as SNEGSKA (reference sequence). CDR3 length: 15 amino acids. CDR3 region: CSARDPSQTNYGYTF. CDR3 DNA: TGCAGTGCTAGAGATCCCTCACAGACTAACTATGGCTACACCTTC.

The table lists this clonotype with a count of one. The chain joins TRBV18 to TRBJ1-1, with D possibly TRBD1 on 5 matching bases. The CDR3 is 16 residues long. Trimming shortened V by 3 bases and J by 0 bases, and 14 bases separated the two germline ends. The germline gives CDR1 KGHSH, CDR2 LQKENI. DNA for the CDR3: TGTGCCAGCTCACCGAGTCCGGGACGGATGAACACTGAAGCTTTCTTT. Protein product: CASSPSPGRMNTEAFF.

CDR3 protein: CASSPVSPGREQYF. CDR3 DNA sequence: TGTGCCAGCAGCCCCGTCAGTCCGGGCCGCGAGCAGTACTTC. The rearrangement joins TRBV12-3 or TRBV12-4 to TRBJ2-7; D is unclear. This CDR3 has 14 residues. The germline V and J ends were trimmed by 6 bases and 6 bases, with 18 bases remaining between them.

The V gene is TRBV7-7, the J gene TRBJ2-5; D not certain. V was clipped by 5 bases and J by 5 bases, with 9 bases between them. The CDR3 is 12 amino acids. Germline-derived CDR1 and CDR2 are SSHAT and FNYEAQ (reference sequence). CDR3 in DNA: TGTGCCAGCAGCCACGGTGGGGAGACCCAGTACTTC. It encodes CASSHGGETQYF.

The CDR3 DNA reads as TGTGCCAGCAGCTTAGTTAGCGGTGGGGCCAACGTCCTGACTTTC. Its protein is CASSLVSGGANVLTF. The chain carries TRBV7-9 and TRBJ2-6; D perhaps matches TRBD2 (6 bases). There are 15 residues in the CDR3. CDR1 SEHNR and CDR2 FQNEAQ come from the germline V gene (reference sequence). V was shortened by 1 base and J by 3 bases, with 7 bases between the two germline ends.

The chain joins TRBV20-1 to TRBJ1-1, with D uncertain. Germline V gene lookup returns CDR1 DFQATT and CDR2 SNEGSKA (reference sequence). The V end lost 5 bases, the J end lost 0 bases, and 13 bases lay between the germline ends. This CDR3 is built from 14 residues. This CDR3 is CSASRTVMNTEAFF. The CDR3, as DNA: TGCAGTGCTTCCAGGACGGTAATGAACACTGAAGCTTTCTTT.

V is TRBV11-1 and J is TRBJ1-2; TRBD1 is a possible D gene (6 bases). V was trimmed by 5 bases and J by 2 bases, leaving 24 bases between them. The length of the CDR3 is 18 residues. The germline V gene has CDR1 SGHAT and CDR2 FQDESV (reference sequence). In DNA form, the CDR3 reads TGTGCCAGCAGCCCTGTCTGGCAGGGGCCCATAACCAACTATGGCTACACCTTC. Translation: CASSPVWQGPITNYGYTF. Supplemented by reference TRBV11-1 and TRBJ1-2, the full variable domain reads EAEVAQSPRYKITEKSQAVAFWCDPISGHATLYWYRQILGQGPELLVQFQDESVVDDSQLPKDRFSAERLKGVDSTLKIQPAELGDSAMYLCASSPVWQGPITNYGYTFGSGTRLTVV.

The gene calls are TRBV28 and TRBJ2-7, with D perhaps matching TRBD2 (6 bases). V was shortened by 2 bases and J by 2 bases, with 16 bases between the two germline ends. CDR1 and CDR2 from the germline V gene are MDHEN and SYDVKM. The CDR3 runs to 16 residues. The CDR3, as DNA: TGTGCCAGCAGTTTAGCGGGACTGATTATGCCCTACGAGCAGTACTTC. It specifies CASSLAGLIMPYEQYF. The complete variable domain, with remaining parts taken from reference TRBV28 and TRBJ2-7, reads DVKVTQSSRYLVKRTGEKVFLECVQDMDHENMFWYRQDPGLGLRLIYFSYDVKMKEKGDIPEGYSVSREKKERFSLILESASTNQTSMYLCASSLAGLIMPYEQYFGPGTRLTVT.

This clonotype was seen a few times. The genes are TRBV4-1 and TRBJ2-3; D unclear. V lost 0 bases, J lost 1 base, and 11 bases lay in between. The CDR3 runs to 16 residues. Per the germline V gene, CDR1 is MGHRA and CDR2 is YSYEKL. The CDR3: CASSQEGIWRTDTQYF. The CDR3 nucleotides read TGCGCCAGCAGCCAAGAGGGGATCTGGCGCACAGATACGCAGTATTTT.